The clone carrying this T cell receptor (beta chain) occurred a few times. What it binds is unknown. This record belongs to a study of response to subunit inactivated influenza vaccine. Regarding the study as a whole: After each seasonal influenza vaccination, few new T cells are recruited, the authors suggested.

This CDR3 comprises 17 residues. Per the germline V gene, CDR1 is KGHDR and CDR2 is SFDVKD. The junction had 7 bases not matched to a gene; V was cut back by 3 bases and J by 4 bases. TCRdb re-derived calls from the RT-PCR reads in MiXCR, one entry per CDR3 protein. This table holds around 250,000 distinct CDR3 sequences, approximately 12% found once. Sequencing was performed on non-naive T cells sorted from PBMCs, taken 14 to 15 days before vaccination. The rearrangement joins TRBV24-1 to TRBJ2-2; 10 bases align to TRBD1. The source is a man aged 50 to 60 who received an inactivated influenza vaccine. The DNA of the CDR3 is TGTGCCACCAGTGATCCCGACAGGGGGCATAGCACCGGGGAGCTGTTTTTT. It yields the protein CATSDPDRGHSTGELFF.